The clone carrying this TCR beta chain has only a few counts. TCRdb used MiXCR to reprocess the 5' RACE reads, holding one entry per CDR3 protein. Seen here are just over 350,000 distinct CDR3 sequences, 13% to 15% observed once, and the top ten hold roughly 22%. These data belong to a study of T-cell memory formation after mild COVID-19. The length of the CDR3 is 14 residues. The germline CDR1 and CDR2 sequences are MNHEY and SVGEGT. V lost 4 bases and J 2 bases, leaving 10 bases between the germline ends. The chain couples TRBV6-2 or TRBV6-3 to TRBJ2-3; D possibly corresponds to TRBD2 (5 bases). Specimen: PBMCs or a T cell subset sorted from them (not recorded which). The receptor's source is a young man who had mild COVID-19 (a few samples of this study predate the infection). Cell type and time point are not known. The CDR3: CASSFTGNTDTQYF. The CDR3 nucleotides are TGTGCCAGCAGTTTCACGGGGAACACAGATACGCAGTATTTT.